The T cell receptor beta chain described here comes from a study of blood T cell repertoires in COVID-19. Using immunoSEQ multiplex PCR, the repertoire was profiled, and TCRdb retains in-frame clones only, with some absent. The table shows 130,000 or so clones, with 60% to 80% occurring only once. Input material: peripheral blood. The clonotype originates from a human donor in a cohort sampled during active COVID-19.

The CDR3: CASSLGSGRAPYEQYF. The DNA of the CDR3 is TGTGCCAGCAGCTTAGGTAGCGGGAGGGCCCCCTACGAGCAGTACTTC. V and J are TRBV11-2 and TRBJ2-7; 11 bases agree with TRBD2. J was trimmed by 2 bases and V by 1 base; bases with no gene match: 4. Germline-derived CDR1 and CDR2 are SGHAT and FQNNGV. This CDR3 spans 16 amino acids.